These 12 T cell receptor beta chains were all obtained from the same sample, sequenced in a study of blood T cell repertoires in COVID-19. Method: immunoSEQ multiplex PCR; TCRdb's copy keeps in-frame clones and lacks some. The sample yields 200,000 to 250,000 clones, around 83% seen once. The sequencing input was peripheral blood. The receptors stem from a woman aged 50 to 65 with acute or convalescent COVID-19.

This clone has just a few counts. This rearrangement joins TRBV4-1 to TRBJ1-1; 8 positions match TRBD1. Trimming took 4 bases from V and 0 from J; bases not matched to a gene: 4. Per germline, CDR1 MGHRA and CDR2 YSYEKL. The CDR3 is made up of 15 amino acids. The chain's CDR3 is CASSRGQGVNTEAFF. The CDR3 DNA sequence: TGCGCCAGCAGCCGCGGACAGGGAGTGAACACTGAAGCTTTCTTT.

The chain couples TRBV15 to TRBJ1-3, with a weak D call TRBD1 (5 bases). The CDR3 is 15 residues long. V was pared by 5 bases and J by 1 base, with 12 bases between. Germline CDR1 reads LNHNV; CDR2 reads YYDKDF (reference sequence). The CDR3 sequence: CATSDGALSGNTIYF. Here the CDR3 DNA reads TGTGCCACCAGCGATGGGGCCCTTTCTGGAAACACCATATATTTT.

The rearrangement links TRBV30 to TRBJ2-5; 13 bases align to TRBD2. V trimming: 5 bases; J trimming: 3 bases; junction bases outside the gene matches: 0. CDR1 and CDR2 (germline): GTSNPN, SVGIG (reference sequence). The CDR3 sequence is 13 residues long. The CDR3 loop is CAWGLAGEETQYF. Here the CDR3 DNA reads TGTGCCTGGGGACTAGCGGGGGAAGAGACCCAGTACTTC.

This chain links TRBV28 with TRBJ1-2; a possible D gene is TRBD1 (6 bases). V lost 6 bases and J 5 bases, leaving 10 bases between the germline ends. The CDR3 sequence is 12 residues long. In germline, CDR1 is MDHEN, CDR2 SYDVKM. The CDR3 region is CASSRTAYGYTF. The CDR3, as DNA: TGTGCCAGCAGCAGGACAGCGTATGGCTACACCTTC.

This clone was observed a few times. The genes are TRBV3-1 (or the pseudogene TRBV3-2) and TRBJ2-5; D not certain. CDR1 is LGHDT, CDR2 YNNKEL, per germline (reference sequence). Trimming cost V 4 bases and J 2 bases, with 8 bases left between them. CDR3 length equals 13 residues. DNA of the CDR3: TGTGCCAGCAGCCCCGATAGTCAAGAGACCCAGTACTTC. Its protein is CASSPDSQETQYF.

Only one count was recorded for this clone. This rearrangement joins TRBV18 to TRBJ2-5; 8 nucleotides match TRBD1. The CDR3 runs to 14 residues. The V segment lost 0 bases and the J segment 7 bases; nucleotides outside the gene matches: 4. Germline V gene lookup returns CDR1 KGHSH and CDR2 LQKENI. The CDR3 spells CASSPPFGQGTQYF. In DNA, the CDR3 is TGTGCCAGCTCACCACCGTTTGGACAGGGGACCCAGTACTTC.

This clone came up once. The chain combines TRBV6-5 with TRBJ2-3; 7 bases align to TRBD1. CDR1 and CDR2 from the germline V gene are MNHEY and SVGAGI. V shed 6 bases, J shed 7 bases, and the junction held 1 base outside the gene matches. The CDR3 sequence is 11 residues long. The CDR3 here is CASRTGNTQYF. The CDR3 DNA reads TGTGCCAGCAGGACAGGGAATACGCAGTATTTT.

The V gene is TRBV15, the J gene TRBJ1-4; TRBD1 aligns across 8 bases. The trim removed 3 bases at V and 8 bases at J, leaving 8 bases unmatched. The CDR3 consists of 15 residues. The germline CDR1 and CDR2 sequences are LNHNV and YYDKDF (reference sequence). CDR3 sequence: CATSSTGGAGEKLFF. The CDR3 DNA follows: TGTGCCACCAGCAGCACAGGGGGTGCAGGCGAAAAACTGTTTTTT.

The chain joins TRBV19 to TRBJ2-7; TRBD1 matches 7 bases. The germline CDR1 and CDR2 sequences are LNHDA and SQIVND (reference sequence). The V gene end was trimmed by 3 bases and the J gene end by 2 bases; junction bases not matched to a gene: 10. The CDR3 covers 16 residues. This CDR3 is CASSIAGGRGTYEQYF. The CDR3 region has the DNA TGTGCCAGTAGTATCGCGGGCGGCAGGGGGACCTACGAGCAGTACTTC.

This chain joins TRBV5-6 and TRBJ2-3; no firm D call. V was trimmed by 1 base and J by 5 bases, leaving 8 bases between them. This CDR3 is built from 13 residues. Germline values: CDR1 SGHDT, CDR2 YYEEEE. This CDR3 is CASSLNIIDTQYF. CDR3 in DNA: TGTGCCAGCAGCTTGAATATTATAGATACGCAGTATTTT. Together with reference TRBV5-6 and TRBJ2-3, the CDR3 gives the full variable domain: DAGVTQSPTHLIKTRGQQVTLRCSPKSGHDTVSWYQQALGQGPQFIFQYYEEEERQRGNFPDRFSGHQFPNYSSELNVNALLLGDSALYLCASSLNIIDTQYFGPGTRLTVL.

This rearrangement joins TRBV28 to TRBJ1-5; D is possibly TRBD1 (5 bases). CDR3 length equals 16 residues. Trimming pared 7 bases from V and 5 bases from J, leaving 21 bases between. Germline assignment: CDR1 MDHEN and CDR2 SYDVKM. The CDR3 region is CASNKWPTGFDQPQHF. The CDR3 DNA is TGTGCCAGCAATAAATGGCCCACAGGCTTCGATCAGCCCCAGCATTTT. Variable domain in full (rest from reference TRBV28 and TRBJ1-5): DVKVTQSSRYLVKRTGEKVFLECVQDMDHENMFWYRQDPGLGLRLIYFSYDVKMKEKGDIPEGYSVSREKKERFSLILESASTNQTSMYLCASNKWPTGFDQPQHFGDGTRLSIL.

Comments on this clone: An end of the junction differs from the germline gene, which may be a read error. The chain is built from TRBV30 and TRBJ2-7, with 7 bases that match TRBD2. Germline V gene sequence: CDR1 GTSNPN, CDR2 SVGIG (reference sequence). The CDR3 covers 17 residues. The CDR3 DNA reads as TGTGCCCGGAGTCAGCGGTGGCTAGCGGACGCCTCATACGAGCAGTACTTC. Translation gives CARSQRWLADASYEQYF.